Sequencing of this T cell receptor beta chain was carried out in a study of graft-versus-host responses after intestinal transplantation. Study as a whole: Transplantation in recipients was multivisceral, liver-intestinal, or isolated intestinal. Recipients across the board were started on anti-thymocyte globulin induction, then kept on tacrolimus and steroids for approximately three years. Study-wide points: GvH clones appeared in recipient marrow, some first in ileum or blood.

The CDR3 is made up of 12 amino acids. Trimming took 3 bases from V and 2 from J, leaving 6 bases between them. From germline, CDR1 is SGHRS and CDR2 YFSETQ. Remarks on this clone: Its matching antigen is unknown.

This table comes from immunoSEQ multiplex PCR, and its TCRdb copy is limited to in-frame clones, with some not included. The repertoire has approximately 100,000 clones, roughly 82% of them found once; the top ten carry roughly 1.4%. The receptor was isolated from a human patient who received an intestinal transplant, so some T cells may come from the graft donor. The specimen comprised PBMCs, sampled 255 days after intestinal transplant. This chain links TRBV5-1 with TRBJ2-7, with D maybe TRBD1 (5 bases). For the CDR3, the DNA is TGCGCCAGCAGCTCACAGGCCTACGAGCAGTACTTC. This gives the protein CASSSQAYEQYF.